The 23 T cell receptor beta chains below were found in one sample sequenced in a study of control samples from healthy donors and cancer patients. TCRdb keeps only in-frame clones here, not all; method: immunoSEQ multiplex PCR. The table records some 89,000 clones, 86% of them present only once. Sequencing was done on a sample of blood. All receptors come from a man younger than 45 in good health.

Relative to its sample, this clone is large. The gene calls are TRBV27 and TRBJ2-2; D may be TRBD1 (6 bases). This CDR3 region has 14 residues. The V end lost 4 bases, the J end lost 2 bases, and 8 bases lay between the germline ends. Germline CDR1 MNHEY, CDR2 SMNVEV (reference sequence). The CDR3: CASSWTANTGELFF. DNA for the CDR3: TGTGCCAGCAGTTGGACAGCAAACACCGGGGAGCTGTTTTTT.

This clone occurred a few times. This rearrangement joins TRBV28 to TRBJ1-1, with 8 bases lining up with TRBD1. After removal of 5 bases from V and 2 bases from J, the junction contained 13 bases not matched to a gene. CDR1 MDHEN and CDR2 SYDVKM come from the germline V gene. The CDR3 loop spans 17 amino acids. CDR3 DNA: TGTGCCAGCAGTCCCCCCTATGGGACAGGCGGTAACACTGAAGCTTTCTTT. This translates into CASSPPYGTGGNTEAFF.

Details on this clone: The junction departs from the called germline gene at one end, perhaps through a read error. V and J are TRBV29-1 and TRBJ2-5, with D unresolved. Per the germline V gene, CDR1 is SQVTM and CDR2 is ANQGSEA. CDR3 length: 14 amino acids. The CDR3 spells CSIEDLEIQETQYF. CDR3 sequence (DNA): TGCAGCATTGAAGATCTGGAGATCCAAGAGACCCAGTACTTC.

The chain joins TRBV11-1 to TRBJ1-1; no clear D gene. CDR3 length equals 13 residues. Germline loops: CDR1 SGHAT, CDR2 FQDESV (reference sequence). Trimming removed 1 base at V and 4 bases at J, with 7 bases between. The chain's CDR3 is CASSLVGSTEAFF. Here the CDR3 DNA reads TGTGCCAGCAGCTTAGTAGGGAGCACTGAAGCTTTCTTT.

The chain's CDR3 is CATSGTGGIQPQHF. CDR3 coding DNA: TGTGCCACCAGCGGGACAGGGGGAATACAGCCCCAGCATTTT. V and J are TRBV15 and TRBJ1-5; 11 bases are a match to TRBD1. Trimming cost V 5 bases and J 7 bases; bases outside gene matches: 4. The CDR3 contains 14 residues. CDR1 is LNHNV, CDR2 YYDKDF, per germline (reference sequence).

The rearrangement links TRBV4-2 to TRBJ2-7, with 9 bases fitting TRBD1. CDR1 and CDR2 from the germline V gene are LGHNA and YNFKEQ. The V segment lost 4 bases and the J segment 6 bases; nucleotides outside the gene matches: 7. CDR3 size: 14 residues. The CDR3 DNA follows: TGTGCCAGCAGCCCACAGGGGGCGCTTGGCGAGCAGTACTTC. As protein: CASSPQGALGEQYF.

This clone was recorded at least ten times. V usage is TRBV6-5 and J usage is TRBJ2-2, with D hard to call. The germline CDR1 and CDR2 sequences are MNHEY and SVGAGI. Trimming took 2 bases from V and 2 from J, leaving 0 bases between them. CDR3 length: 12 residues. The CDR3, as DNA: TGTGCCAGCAGTTACAACACCGGGGAGCTGTTTTTT. Residues: CASSYNTGELFF.

The chain joins TRBV27 to TRBJ2-7; TRBD1 aligns across 7 bases. Per the germline V gene, CDR1 is MNHEY and CDR2 is SMNVEV (reference sequence). J gave up 5 bases and V 6 bases, and 7 bases lay outside the gene matches. The CDR3 runs to 13 residues. The CDR3 sequence: CASRGGVGNEQYF. Written as DNA, the CDR3 is TGTGCCAGCAGAGGGGGCGTGGGGAACGAGCAGTACTTC.

The V call is TRBV25-1, the J call TRBJ2-1, with D tentatively TRBD1 (6 bases). The CDR3 consists of 11 residues. CDR1 MGHDK and CDR2 SYGVNS come from the germline V gene. Trimming removed 10 bases from V and 6 bases from J, with 10 bases in between. The CDR3 DNA is TGTGCCACCCAACAGGGCAATGAGCAGTTCTTC. It yields the protein CATQQGNEQFF.

The chain uses TRBV29-1 and TRBJ1-5; 8 bases agree with TRBD1. The CDR3 has 13 residues. The trim removed 4 bases at V and 5 bases at J, leaving 4 bases unmatched. Germline lookup yields CDR1 SQVTM and CDR2 ANQGSEA. CDR3 region: CSVADRADQPQHF. CDR3 in DNA: TGCAGCGTTGCGGACAGGGCGGATCAGCCCCAGCATTTT.

CDR3 DNA: TGTGCCAGCAGCTTGATGGGGCCCCCCTACAATGAGCAGTTCTTC. The encoded protein is CASSLMGPPYNEQFF. V usage is TRBV7-3 and J usage is TRBJ2-1; possible D gene TRBD1, 5 bases. The CDR3 spans 15 residues. Germline assignment: CDR1 SGHTA and CDR2 FQGTGA. The ends were cut back, 3 bases at V and 2 bases at J, with 11 bases in the middle.

The V call is TRBV25-1, the J call TRBJ1-6; D unclear. The CDR3 consists of 15 residues. Trimming shortened V by 3 bases and J by 5 bases, and 11 bases separated the two germline ends. The germline V gene has CDR1 MGHDK and CDR2 SYGVNS. The CDR3, as DNA: TGTGCCAGCAGTGATAGTACAGCCCATAATTCACCCCTCCACTTT. Residues: CASSDSTAHNSPLHF. Full variable domain (missing parts from reference TRBV25-1 and TRBJ1-6): EADIYQTPRYLVIGTGKKITLECSQTMGHDKMYWYQQDPGMELHLIHYSYGVNSTEKGDLSSESTVSRIRTEHFPLTLESARPSHTSQYLCASSDSTAHNSPLHFGNGTRLTVT.

The rearrangement uses TRBV5-1 and TRBJ2-1, with D perhaps TRBD1 (6 bases). Germline CDR1 is SGHRS and CDR2 is YFSETQ. V gave up 5 bases and J gave up 7 bases, with 13 bases separating them. The CDR3 length is 13 residues. The CDR3 DNA reads as TGCGCCAGCAGTCCGATAAGGGGGAATGAGCAGTTCTTC. Its translation: CASSPIRGNEQFF.

CDR3 DNA sequence: TGTGCCAGCAGCAGGGACAGGAGCTCCTACGAGCAGTACGTC. It translates to CASSRDRSSYEQYV. The J gene is TRBJ2-7, the V gene TRBV5-5; 8 bases fit TRBD1. Germline values: CDR1 SGHKS, CDR2 YYEKEE (reference sequence). The CDR3 runs to 14 residues. After removal of 4 bases from V and 0 bases from J, the junction contained 3 bases not matched to a gene.

The chain carries TRBV28 and TRBJ2-7; D gene ambiguous. V dropped 7 bases and J dropped 3 bases, with 10 bases sitting between them. The germline gives CDR1 MDHEN, CDR2 SYDVKM. CDR3 length: 12 amino acids. The DNA for the CDR3 is TGTGCCAGCACCGACGGAAACTACGAGCAGTACTTC. Protein product: CASTDGNYEQYF.

The chain couples TRBV28 to TRBJ1-1; D not resolved. The V end was cut by 3 bases, the J end by 11 bases, with 10 bases between. CDR1 MDHEN and CDR2 SYDVKM come from the germline V gene. CDR3 length equals 11 residues. CDR3 coding DNA: TGTGCCAGCAGTTTCAAGGGTGGGGCTTTCTTT. Translated, it gives CASSFKGGAFF.

The J gene is TRBJ2-5, the V gene TRBV19; 8 nucleotides agree with TRBD1. V shed 6 bases, J shed 4 bases, and the junction held 10 bases outside the gene matches. Germline V gene lookup returns CDR1 LNHDA and CDR2 SQIVND (reference sequence). The CDR3 has 15 amino acids. The CDR3 sequence: CASSRTGKLGETQYF. CDR3 sequence (DNA): TGTGCCAGTAGCCGGACAGGGAAGTTGGGAGAGACCCAGTACTTC. The entire variable domain, with the rest obtained from reference TRBV19 and TRBJ2-5, is as follows: DGGITQSPKYLFRKEGQNVTLSCEQNLNHDAMYWYRQDPGQGLRLIYYSQIVNDFQKGDIAEGYSVSREKKESFPLTVTSAQKNPTAFYLCASSRTGKLGETQYFGPGTRLLVL.

The chain is built from TRBV5-1 and TRBJ1-1; 9 positions agree with TRBD1. J lost 3 bases, V lost 4 bases, and 4 bases had no gene match. CDR1 and CDR2 from the germline V gene are SGHRS and YFSETQ. The CDR3 runs to 14 residues. The CDR3 region is CASSVRQGDTEAFF. The CDR3 nucleotides are TGCGCCAGCAGCGTACGACAGGGGGACACTGAAGCTTTCTTT.

This sequence joins TRBV19 and TRBJ1-2; 7 bases align to TRBD1. The junction had 2 bases not matched to a gene; V was cut back by 2 bases and J by 2 bases. CDR1 LNHDA and CDR2 SQIVND come from the germline V gene (reference sequence). The CDR3 is 14 amino acids. The CDR3 here is CASSITTGNYGYTF. The CDR3 DNA sequence: TGTGCCAGTAGTATAACGACAGGGAACTATGGCTACACCTTC.

The chain joins TRBV9 to TRBJ2-5; 12 bases align to TRBD2. Germline V CDR1 and CDR2: SGDLS, YYNGEE. CDR3 length equals 15 residues. V trimming: 2 bases; J trimming: 5 bases; junction bases outside the gene matches: 4. CDR3 amino acids: CASSVGLAGMETQYF. As DNA, the CDR3 is TGTGCCAGCAGCGTCGGACTAGCGGGAATGGAGACCCAGTACTTC.

The rearrangement joins TRBV5-4 to TRBJ1-1; no clear D. This CDR3 has 13 amino acids. The V end was cut by 4 bases, the J end by 0 bases, with 7 bases between. Germline V gene lookup returns CDR1 SGHNT and CDR2 YYREEE (reference sequence). The CDR3 spells CASSQGLNTEAFF. CDR3 sequence (DNA): TGTGCCAGCAGCCAAGGACTGAACACTGAAGCTTTCTTT.

V gene TRBV30 combines with J gene TRBJ1-6; 8 bases align to TRBD1. This CDR3 is built from 15 residues. Germline-derived CDR1 and CDR2 are GTSNPN and SVGIG (reference sequence). The V and J ends lost 5 bases and 7 bases, in that order; junction bases with no gene match: 10. The CDR3 DNA reads as TGTGCCTGGGACCGGATCAGGGGGCGAAATTCACCCCTCCACTTT. It codes for CAWDRIRGRNSPLHF. The entire variable domain, with the rest obtained from reference TRBV30 and TRBJ1-6, is as follows: SQTIHQWPATLVQPVGSPLSLECTVEGTSNPNLYWYRQAAGRGLQLLFYSVGIGQISSEVPQNLSASRPQDRQFILSSKKLLLSDSGFYLCAWDRIRGRNSPLHFGNGTRLTVT.

CDR3: CASSLAPLAWSTDTQYF. DNA for the CDR3: TGTGCCAGCAGCTTAGCTCCACTAGCGTGGAGCACAGATACGCAGTATTTT. The chain uses TRBV7-9 and TRBJ2-3; TRBD2 matches 7 bases. Germline V gene lookup returns CDR1 SEHNR and CDR2 FQNEAQ (reference sequence). With V trimmed by 0 bases and J by 0 bases, 6 bases remained unmatched. The CDR3 is made up of 17 amino acids.